These 2 T cell receptor beta chains were sequenced from one sample in a study of blood T cell repertoires in COVID-19. The method was immunoSEQ multiplex PCR; TCRdb's version includes in-frame clones alone and lacks a portion of them. The top ten hold less than 15% of the sample, which has approximately 110,000 clones, about 85% seen once. Sequencing was carried out using peripheral blood. Source of these receptors: a human donor in a cohort sampled during active COVID-19.

The V and J genes are TRBV9 and TRBJ1-5, with a tentative D call TRBD1 (6 bases). Germline V lookup: CDR1 SGDLS, CDR2 YYNGEE. The V end was cut by 6 bases, the J end by 4 bases, with 14 bases between. The CDR3 length is 14 residues. As DNA, the CDR3 is TGTGCCAGCAATCGGAGGGGGGGGAATCAGCCCCAGCATTTT. The encoded protein is CASNRRGGNQPQHF.

The CDR3 region has the DNA TGTGCCATCAGTGAGTCCGGGAGTAAGGAAAAACTGTTTTTT. It specifies CAISESGSKEKLFF. The chain joins TRBV10-3 to TRBJ1-4; D not certain. CDR3 size: 14 residues. V was pared by 0 bases and J by 8 bases, with 10 bases between. The germline gives CDR1 ENHRY, CDR2 SYGVKD.